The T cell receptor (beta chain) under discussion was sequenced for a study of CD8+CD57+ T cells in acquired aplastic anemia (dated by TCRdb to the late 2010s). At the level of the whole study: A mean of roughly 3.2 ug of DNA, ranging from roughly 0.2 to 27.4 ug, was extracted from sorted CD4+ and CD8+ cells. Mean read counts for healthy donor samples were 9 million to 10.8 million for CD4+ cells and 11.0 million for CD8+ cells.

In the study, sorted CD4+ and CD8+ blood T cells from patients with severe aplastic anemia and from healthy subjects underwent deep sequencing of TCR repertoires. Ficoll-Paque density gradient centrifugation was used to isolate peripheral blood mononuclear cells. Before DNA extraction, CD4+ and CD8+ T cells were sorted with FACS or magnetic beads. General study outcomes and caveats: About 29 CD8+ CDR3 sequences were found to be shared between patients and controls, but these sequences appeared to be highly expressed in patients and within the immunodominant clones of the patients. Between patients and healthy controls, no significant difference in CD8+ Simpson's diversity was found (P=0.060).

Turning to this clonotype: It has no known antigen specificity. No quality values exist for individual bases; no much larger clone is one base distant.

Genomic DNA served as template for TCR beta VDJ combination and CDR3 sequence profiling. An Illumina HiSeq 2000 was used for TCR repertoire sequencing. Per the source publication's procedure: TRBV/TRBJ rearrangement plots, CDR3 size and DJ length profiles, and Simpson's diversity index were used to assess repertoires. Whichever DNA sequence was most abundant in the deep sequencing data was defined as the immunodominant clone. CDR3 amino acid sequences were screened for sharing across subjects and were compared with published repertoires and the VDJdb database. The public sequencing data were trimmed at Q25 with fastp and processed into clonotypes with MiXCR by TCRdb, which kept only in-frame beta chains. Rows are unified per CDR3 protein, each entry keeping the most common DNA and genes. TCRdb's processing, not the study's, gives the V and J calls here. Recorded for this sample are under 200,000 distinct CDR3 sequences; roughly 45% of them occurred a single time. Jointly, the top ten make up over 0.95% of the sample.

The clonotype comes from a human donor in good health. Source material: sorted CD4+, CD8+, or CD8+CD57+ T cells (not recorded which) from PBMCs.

The DNA is TGCAGCGTTTGTGTTGGGGGTTTGTGGGAGACCCAGTACTTC. It codes for CSVCVGGLWETQYF. The sequence joins TRBV29-1 to TRBJ2-5; the D gene assignment is perhaps TRBD1 or TRBD2, with each matching 5 bases. The cysteine opens and the phenylalanine closes a CDR3 of 14 amino acids. Here the CDR3 DNA is all that survives: 42 bases in frame from base 1. The germline V gene provides CDR1 SQVTM and CDR2 ANQGSEA. Trimming takes 5 bases from V and 5 bases from J, and the germline ends sit 18 bases apart.